This TCR beta chain was sequenced during a study of blood T cell repertoires in COVID-19. The CDR3 spans 12 residues. The germline V gene encodes CDR1 SSHAT and CDR2 FNYEAQ (reference sequence). V lost 4 bases to trimming and J lost 6 bases, with 6 bases between them. Clones were sequenced by immunoSEQ multiplex PCR, and TCRdb holds only the in-frame ones, with some missing. The data hold under 250,000 clones, with 84% observed a single time. The chain links TRBV7-7 to TRBJ2-2; D is unresolved. Sequencing used peripheral blood. This sequence was found in a woman aged 40 to 50 who had recovered from COVID-19. DNA for the CDR3: TGTGCCAGCAGCTCGAAGCCCGGGGAGCTGTTTTTT. This gives the protein CASSSKPGELFF.